Below are 30 T cell receptor beta chains sequenced from a single sample in a study of blood T cell repertoires in COVID-19. Sequenced by immunoSEQ multiplex PCR; TCRdb stores in-frame clones only, minus some. This repertoire shows more than 150,000 clones, 85% to 90% found once; its top ten account for roughly 0.99%. The sample comprised peripheral blood. Every receptor here comes from a man between 18 and 35 years old with acute or convalescent COVID-19.

This sequence joins TRBV5-1 and TRBJ2-3, with TRBD1 matching 7 bases. Trimming at V came to 0 bases and at J to 4 bases, leaving 5 bases not matched to a gene. Germline-derived CDR1 and CDR2 are SGHRS and YFSETQ. The CDR3 length is 15 residues. CDR3 bases: TGCGCCAGCAGCTTGGGACAGGGAATATCAGATACGCAGTATTTT. It encodes CASSLGQGISDTQYF. The whole variable domain, filled in from reference TRBV5-1 and TRBJ2-3, reads KAGVTQTPRYLIKTRGQQVTLSCSPISGHRSVSWYQQTPGQGLQFLFEYFSETQRNKGNFPGRFSGRQFSNSRSEMNVSTLELGDSALYLCASSLGQGISDTQYFGPGTRLTVL.

The gene calls are TRBV6-5 and TRBJ1-2, with 7 bases lining up with TRBD1. Trimming took 6 bases from V and 4 from J; bases not matched to a gene: 11. Germline CDR1 and CDR2: MNHEY and SVGAGI. This CDR3 is 15 amino acids long. The CDR3: CASRALQGKGYGYTF. In DNA, the CDR3 is TGTGCCAGCAGGGCCCTACAGGGGAAAGGCTATGGCTACACCTTC.

The chain joins TRBV19 to TRBJ1-1; no firm D call. V lost 3 bases, J lost 2 bases, and 7 bases lay in between. CDR3 length: 13 amino acids. In germline, CDR1 is LNHDA, CDR2 SQIVND (reference sequence). The CDR3 spells CASSIPKNTEAFF. Here the CDR3 DNA reads TGTGCCAGTAGTATTCCTAAAAACACTGAAGCTTTCTTT.

The J gene is TRBJ2-3, the V gene TRBV7-9; TRBD1 agrees at 8 bases. The CDR3 length is 17 residues. The germline V gene encodes CDR1 SEHNR and CDR2 FQNEAQ (reference sequence). Unmatched junction bases numbered 16, after V lost 5 bases and J lost 6 bases. Here the CDR3 DNA reads TGTGCCAGCAGCCGCCTAGGACAGGGACGGTTAACGGATACGCAGTATTTT. It is translated as CASSRLGQGRLTDTQYF.

This clone is a singleton in its sample. The chain has TRBV23-1 and TRBJ1-5; D is uncertain. TRBV23-1 is an open reading frame, and its role is uncertain. This CDR3 has 11 residues. V lost 4 bases to trimming and J lost 10 bases, with 8 bases between them. The CDR3 nucleotides read TGCGCCAGCAGTCGCACTAAACCCCAGCATTTT. This sequence encodes CASSRTKPQHF.

The V gene is TRBV11-2, the J gene TRBJ2-7; D is perhaps TRBD1 (5 bases). Trimming took off 2 bases at V and 2 bases at J, with 13 bases between the two ends. Germline lookup yields CDR1 SGHAT and CDR2 FQNNGV. This CDR3 spans 15 amino acids. The CDR3 reads CASSLSLDTPYEQYF. CDR3 nucleotides: TGTGCCAGCAGCTTATCATTGGACACCCCCTACGAGCAGTACTTC. Complete variable domain (other parts from reference TRBV11-2 and TRBJ2-7): EAGVAQSPRYKIIEKRQSVAFWCNPISGHATLYWYQQILGQGPKLLIQFQNNGVVDDSQLPKDRFSAERLKGVDSTLKIQPAKLEDSAVYLCASSLSLDTPYEQYFGPGTRLTVT.

This clone was counted a few times. The J gene is TRBJ2-1, the V gene TRBV5-1; TRBD1 aligns across 9 bases. Germline lookup yields CDR1 SGHRS and CDR2 YFSETQ. J lost 5 bases, V lost 4 bases, and 10 bases had no gene match. CDR3 length: 16 amino acids. The CDR3 sequence is CASSNLGQGRDNEQFF. CDR3 sequence (DNA): TGCGCCAGCAGCAACTTAGGACAGGGGAGGGACAATGAGCAGTTCTTC.

V usage is TRBV7-8 and J usage is TRBJ2-3; no firm D call. Germline lookup yields CDR1 SGHVS and CDR2 FQNEAQ. This CDR3 comprises 14 residues. With 2 bases removed from V and 0 bases from J, the gap between germline ends came to 6 bases. CDR3 nucleotides: TGTGCCAGCAGCTTACAGGCTAGCACAGATACGCAGTATTTT. Encoded protein: CASSLQASTDTQYF.

V is TRBV3-1 (or the pseudogene TRBV3-2) and J is TRBJ2-3, with D possibly matching TRBD2 (7 bases). The V end was cut by 0 bases, the J end by 5 bases, with 18 bases between. Germline V gene lookup returns CDR1 LGHDT and CDR2 YNNKEL (reference sequence). The CDR3 sequence is 17 residues long. CDR3 DNA sequence: TGTGCCAGCAGCCAAGAAAAGTTCGGGGGGCCGGGAGATACGCAGTATTTT. It codes for CASSQEKFGGPGDTQYF.

This clone was found a few times. This sequence joins TRBV19 and TRBJ1-1; weak D call: TRBD1 (6 bases). CDR1 and CDR2 (germline): LNHDA, SQIVND (reference sequence). The CDR3 is made up of 14 amino acids. V lost 4 bases, J lost 9 bases, and 18 bases lay in between. Here the CDR3 DNA reads TGTGCCAGTAGTAAGCCGGGACACCCCTGGCAAGCTTTCTTT. It is translated as CASSKPGHPWQAFF.

The rearrangement joins TRBV27 to TRBJ1-6, with D unresolved. Germline CDR1 reads MNHEY; CDR2 reads SMNVEV (reference sequence). The CDR3 has 15 residues. V lost 6 bases and J 6 bases, leaving 15 bases between the germline ends. The CDR3 bases are TGTGCCAGCAGCCCTCGGGGATACCCTAATTCACCCCTCCACTTT. As protein: CASSPRGYPNSPLHF.

V usage is TRBV12-5 and J usage is TRBJ1-2; 11 bases align to TRBD1. Per the germline V gene, CDR1 is LGHNT and CDR2 is FRNRAP. The CDR3 length is 19 residues. The J segment lost 1 base and the V segment lost 0 bases, leaving 10 bases of the junction unmatched. Here the CDR3 reads CASGLVLGGQGALNYGYTF. The CDR3 region has the DNA TGTGCTAGTGGTTTGGTACTGGGAGGACAGGGGGCTCTTAACTATGGCTACACCTTC. Based on the CDR3 plus reference TRBV12-5 and TRBJ1-2, the full variable domain is DARVTQTPRHKVTEMGQEVTMRCQPILGHNTVFWYRQTMMQGLELLAYFRNRAPLDDSGMPKDRFSAEMPDATLATLKIQPSEPRDSAVYFCASGLVLGGQGALNYGYTFGSGTRLTVV.

This sequence joins TRBV10-3 and TRBJ2-3, with D tentatively TRBD1 (6 bases). Germline V CDR1 and CDR2: ENHRY, SYGVKD. The V gene lost 6 bases and the J gene lost 7 bases, with 20 bases spanning the gap. This CDR3 contains 15 residues. The CDR3: CAISDPTGLPYTQYF. CDR3 DNA sequence: TGTGCCATCAGCGACCCTACAGGGTTGCCCTATACGCAGTATTTT.

This clone was counted between two and nine times. The chain has TRBV5-1 and TRBJ2-7; 9 positions agree with TRBD1. V trimming: 1 base; J trimming: 0 bases; junction bases outside the gene matches: 5. Germline CDR1 and CDR2: SGHRS and YFSETQ. The CDR3 is 16 residues long. CDR3 sequence: CASSLFRGQGSYEQYF. In DNA form, the CDR3 reads TGCGCCAGCAGCTTGTTCCGGGGACAGGGCTCCTACGAGCAGTACTTC.

The chain recombines TRBV18 with TRBJ2-6; D not certain. This CDR3 is built from 17 residues. Germline values: CDR1 KGHSH, CDR2 LQKENI. Trimming took off 0 bases at V and 0 bases at J, with 9 bases between the two ends. CDR3 DNA: TGTGCCAGCTCACCACCTGGAGTCAACTCTGGGGCCAACGTCCTGACTTTC. This gives the protein CASSPPGVNSGANVLTF.

The V call is TRBV28, the J call TRBJ1-6, with D tentatively TRBD1 (6 bases). V was shortened by 5 bases and J by 4 bases, with 12 bases between the two germline ends. Germline assignment: CDR1 MDHEN and CDR2 SYDVKM. The length of the CDR3 is 15 residues. CDR3 protein: CASSPGTPYNSPLHF. The CDR3 DNA is TGTGCCAGCAGTCCTGGGACACCGTATAATTCACCCCTCCACTTT.

This chain links TRBV27 with TRBJ2-7; 10 bases line up with TRBD1. Germline loops: CDR1 MNHEY, CDR2 SMNVEV (reference sequence). The V segment lost 5 bases and the J segment 5 bases; nucleotides outside the gene matches: 6. This CDR3 region has 14 residues. CDR3 nucleotide sequence: TGTGCCAGCAGTCTCCGGGACAGGGGCCACGAGCAGTACTTC. Translated: CASSLRDRGHEQYF.

The genes are TRBV7-9 and TRBJ2-3; tentative D call: TRBD2 (5 bases). The CDR3 is made up of 13 amino acids. Germline V gene sequence: CDR1 SEHNR, CDR2 FQNEAQ (reference sequence). V shed 5 bases and J shed 5 bases, with 11 bases lying between them. The CDR3 protein is CASSPLLVDTQYF. CDR3 sequence (DNA): TGTGCCAGCAGCCCCTTACTAGTAGATACGCAGTATTTT.

The V and J genes are TRBV7-2 and TRBJ2-5; weak D call: TRBD1 (5 bases). The CDR3 consists of 15 residues. The germline V gene has CDR1 SGHTA and CDR2 FQGNSA. Deletions cut 3 bases from V and 2 bases from J, with 13 bases between. The CDR3 sequence: CASSLTVLRQETQYF. DNA for the CDR3: TGTGCCAGCAGCTTGACAGTTCTACGACAAGAGACCCAGTACTTC.

This chain uses TRBV5-1 with TRBJ2-5; 10 bases are shared with TRBD1. Losses at the gene ends were 1 base for V and 5 bases for J; bases not matched to a gene: 5. CDR3 length: 15 residues. The V gene's germline CDR1 is SGHRS and CDR2 YFSETQ. CDR3 DNA sequence: TGCGCCAGCAGCTTGCTTGAGGGACAGGGGGAGACCCAGTACTTC. Translated: CASSLLEGQGETQYF.

The J gene is TRBJ1-2, the V gene TRBV5-1; 9 nucleotides line up with TRBD1. CDR1 SGHRS and CDR2 YFSETQ come from the germline V gene. Trimming removed 0 bases from V and 7 bases from J; junction bases left unmatched: 13. This CDR3 contains 17 residues. DNA of the CDR3: TGCGCCAGCAGCTTGGCGGGGGACAGGGACTCCCCCGGTGGCTACACCTTC. It is translated as CASSLAGDRDSPGGYTF.

This chain connects TRBV5-3 to TRBJ1-1; D gene ambiguous. TRBV5-3 is identified as an open reading frame with a role that is uncertain. V was trimmed by 0 bases and J by 3 bases, leaving 9 bases between them. This CDR3 contains 14 residues. The CDR3 DNA follows: TGTGCCAGAAGCTTGGCCGGGCGGGACACTGAAGCTTTCTTT. Its translation: CARSLAGRDTEAFF.

This rearrangement joins TRBV9 to TRBJ2-5; 8 bases are shared with TRBD2. V was pared by 4 bases and J by 5 bases, with 7 bases of the junction left unmatched. The CDR3 contains 14 residues. Germline CDR1 reads SGDLS; CDR2 reads YYNGEE. CDR3 nucleotides: TGTGCCAGCAGCCCCCCCGGGGGGGTGGAGACCCAGTACTTC. It yields the protein CASSPPGGVETQYF.

The V gene is TRBV10-3, the J gene TRBJ1-2; 7 positions match TRBD1. Looked up from germline, CDR1 is ENHRY and CDR2 is SYGVKD. The ends lost 6 bases at V and 5 bases at J; junction bases unmatched: 15. The CDR3 runs to 16 residues. The CDR3 sequence: CAISRTGDTYGYGYTF. The DNA of the CDR3 is TGTGCCATCAGCCGTACAGGGGATACCTACGGATATGGCTACACCTTC.

DNA of the CDR3: TGTGCCAGCAGCTACCGGACAGGGCCCTATGGCTACACCTTC. Translating it yields CASSYRTGPYGYTF. The chain has TRBV5-6 and TRBJ1-2; 8 bases are shared with TRBD1. Trimming removed 3 bases from V and 4 bases from J; junction bases left unmatched: 5. The CDR3 length is 14 residues. Germline V gives CDR1 SGHDT, CDR2 YYEEEE.

The chain couples TRBV6-4 to TRBJ2-3; 9 bases map to TRBD1. Germline V gene sequence: CDR1 MRHNA, CDR2 SNTAGT. With 9 bases clipped from V and 2 bases from J, the junction kept 0 bases outside the gene matches. The CDR3 spans 12 residues. The CDR3, as DNA: TGTGCCAGACAGGGGGCCACAGATACGCAGTATTTT. Its protein is CARQGATDTQYF.

This clone showed up just once. The chain carries TRBV7-9 and TRBJ1-2, with a weak D call TRBD1 (5 bases). Per germline, CDR1 SEHNR and CDR2 FQNEAQ (reference sequence). Trimming took 5 bases from V and 13 from J, leaving 14 bases between them. This CDR3 spans 11 amino acids. CDR3 protein: CASSKSRESTF. In DNA, the CDR3 is TGTGCCAGCAGCAAAAGCAGGGAAAGCACCTTC.

This chain uses TRBV3-1 (or the pseudogene TRBV3-2) with TRBJ2-5; 7 bases fit TRBD2. V lost 6 bases and J lost 2; bases outside the gene matches: 12. CDR3 length: 16 amino acids. Germline assignment: CDR1 LGHDT and CDR2 YNNKEL (reference sequence). CDR3 nucleotide sequence: TGTGCCAGCAGTCTTACCCGCTGGCGGGGGCAAGAGACCCAGTACTTC. Translating it yields CASSLTRWRGQETQYF.

This chain uses TRBV6-6 with TRBJ1-6; tentatively, D is TRBD1 (6 bases). This CDR3 is built from 14 residues. Trimming stripped 7 bases from V and 7 bases from J, with 14 bases between. Germline V lookup: CDR1 MNHNY, CDR2 SVGAGI (reference sequence). For the CDR3, the DNA is TGTGCCAGCAAACCGGACAGCCGGAATTCACCCCTCCACTTT. The encoded protein is CASKPDSRNSPLHF.

The chain joins TRBV5-5 to TRBJ2-7, with 9 bases lining up with TRBD2. Per the germline V gene, CDR1 is SGHKS and CDR2 is YYEKEE (reference sequence). Trimming cost V 4 bases and J 5 bases; bases outside gene matches: 7. The CDR3 totals 14 residues. The CDR3, as DNA: TGTGCCAGCAGCGTAAGGACTAGCGAAAACGAGCAGTACTTC. This codes for CASSVRTSENEQYF.